These T cell receptor beta chains were read from a single sample in a study of blood T cells in healthy people across ages. From the 5' RACE reads, TCRdb called clonotypes with MiXCR, one entry per CDR3 protein. The sample lists around 1.1 million distinct CDR3 sequences, roughly two fifths seen once, with around 13% in the top ten. The sequenced material came from blood. Receptors originate from a man between 18 and 35 years old in good health. Each CDR3 is given with its conserved first and last residue. D genes are given only for firm matches. Rows may omit the clone size; those that give it use once, few, many or a size class.

J gene: TRBJ2-3
D gene: TRBD2
V gene: TRBV5-4
clone size: -
CDR3 protein: CASSFVLSGVDTQYF
CDR3 DNA: TGTGCCAGCAGCTTTGTTTTGAGCGGGGTAGATACGCAGTATTTT

J gene: TRBJ2-1
D gene: -
V gene: TRBV12-3/TRBV12-4
clone size: -
CDR3 protein: CASSPPWAVEQFF
CDR3 DNA: TGTGCCAGCAGTCCTCCGTGGGCAGTGGAGCAGTTCTTC

J gene: TRBJ1-1
D gene: -
V gene: TRBV29-1
clone size: -
CDR3 protein: CSATSTGRNRGDTEAFF
CDR3 DNA: TGCAGCGCGACCTCAACAGGGAGGAACAGAGGGGACACTGAAGCTTTCTTT

J gene: TRBJ2-1
D gene: -
V gene: TRBV4-2
clone size: many
CDR3 protein: CASSQDDNEQFF
CDR3 DNA: TGTGCCAGCAGCCAAGATGACAATGAGCAGTTCTTC

J gene: TRBJ2-3
D gene: TRBD1
V gene: TRBV20-1
clone size: -
CDR3 protein: CSASKDRVRTDTQYF
CDR3 DNA: TGCAGTGCTAGCAAGGACAGGGTTAGAACAGATACGCAGTATTTT

J gene: TRBJ1-1
D gene: -
V gene: TRBV5-6
clone size: -
CDR3 protein: CASSFSRWNTEAFF
CDR3 DNA: TGTGCCAGCAGTTTCTCCAGGTGGAACACTGAAGCTTTCTTT

J gene: TRBJ1-5
D gene: -
V gene: TRBV20-1
clone size: -
CDR3 protein: CSAHLGPNQPQHF
CDR3 DNA: TGCAGTGCTCACCTGGGGCCCAATCAGCCCCAGCATTTT

J gene: TRBJ1-5
D gene: -
V gene: TRBV4-1
clone size: -
CDR3 protein: CASRTTQGRGGDQPQHF
CDR3 DNA: TGCGCCAGCAGAACGACTCAGGGCAGGGGAGGGGATCAACCCCAGCATTTT

J gene: TRBJ1-6
D gene: -
V gene: TRBV20-1
clone size: -
CDR3 protein: CSARDRAFSPLHF
CDR3 DNA: TGCAGTGCTAGAGACAGAGCGTTTTCACCCCTCCACTTT

J gene: TRBJ2-5
D gene: -
V gene: TRBV9
clone size: many
CDR3 protein: CASSVGPSSGEETQYF
CDR3 DNA: TGTGCCAGCAGCGTAGGCCCCAGTTCGGGGGAAGAGACCCAGTACTTC

J gene: TRBJ2-1
D gene: TRBD2
V gene: TRBV2
clone size: few
CDR3 protein: CASPGVSGGATYNEQFF
CDR3 DNA: TGTGCCAGCCCCGGTGTCAGCGGGGGGGCAACCTACAATGAGCAGTTCTTC

J gene: TRBJ2-7
D gene: -
V gene: TRBV10-3
clone size: -
CDR3 protein: CAISVNTAYNEQYF
CDR3 DNA: TGTGCCATCAGTGTGAACACGGCCTACAATGAGCAGTACTTC

J gene: TRBJ2-3
D gene: TRBD1
V gene: TRBV6-6
clone size: -
CDR3 protein: CASSIRQGSRDTQYF
CDR3 DNA: TGTGCCAGCAGTATCCGACAGGGGAGTCGGGATACGCAGTATTTT

J gene: TRBJ1-1
D gene: -
V gene: TRBV5-1
clone size: few
CDR3 protein: CASTWGQGNTEAFF
CDR3 DNA: TGCGCCAGCACCTGGGGCCAGGGGAACACTGAAGCTTTCTTT

J gene: TRBJ2-1
D gene: -
V gene: TRBV20-1
clone size: -
CDR3 protein: CTPSGNSEQFF
CDR3 DNA: TGCACCCCCAGCGGAAACAGTGAGCAGTTCTTC

J gene: TRBJ1-6
D gene: -
V gene: TRBV6-1
clone size: -
CDR3 protein: CASREHRSPLHF
CDR3 DNA: TGTGCCAGCAGGGAACACAGATCACCCCTCCACTTT

J gene: TRBJ1-4
D gene: -
V gene: TRBV6-5
clone size: few
CDR3 protein: CASRSVARNEKLFF
CDR3 DNA: TGTGCCAGCAGATCCGTTGCTAGGAATGAAAAACTGTTTTTT

J gene: TRBJ2-3
D gene: -
V gene: TRBV9
clone size: few
CDR3 protein: CASSPNLVTDTQYF
CDR3 DNA: TGTGCCAGCAGCCCGAATTTGGTTACAGATACGCAGTATTTT

J gene: TRBJ1-2
D gene: -
V gene: TRBV9
clone size: -
CDR3 protein: CASSVRGDGDRTYGYTF
CDR3 DNA: TGTGCCAGCAGCGTAAGGGGAGATGGAGACAGAACCTATGGCTACACCTTC

J gene: TRBJ2-1
D gene: -
V gene: TRBV7-2
clone size: few
CDR3 protein: CASSPNRAGLFVNEQFF
CDR3 DNA: TGTGCCAGCAGCCCTAATCGGGCAGGGTTGTTTGTGAATGAGCAGTTCTTC

J gene: TRBJ2-6
D gene: TRBD2
V gene: TRBV10-3
clone size: -
CDR3 protein: CAISLAGLRFWFPRANVLTF
CDR3 DNA: TGTGCCATCAGTTTAGCGGGACTGAGGTTTTGGTTTCCTAGGGCCAACGTCCTGACTTTC

J gene: TRBJ2-3
D gene: -
V gene: TRBV6-5
clone size: -
CDR3 protein: CASSYGGAISTDTQYF
CDR3 DNA: TGTGCCAGCAGTTACGGCGGCGCCATCTCCACAGATACGCAGTATTTT

J gene: TRBJ2-1
D gene: -
V gene: TRBV6-1
clone size: -
CDR3 protein: CASSEWQGRSYNEQFF
CDR3 DNA: TGTGCCAGCAGCGAATGGCAGGGTCGCTCCTACAATGAGCAGTTCTTC

J gene: TRBJ2-3
D gene: -
V gene: TRBV28
clone size: -
CDR3 protein: CASTRFRESGDTDTQYF
CDR3 DNA: TGTGCCAGCACTCGCTTCAGGGAAAGTGGGGACACAGATACGCAGTATTTT

J gene: TRBJ2-2
D gene: -
V gene: TRBV7-2
clone size: -
CDR3 protein: CASSWTGATGELFF
CDR3 DNA: TGTGCCAGCAGCTGGACGGGGGCCACCGGGGAGCTGTTTTTT

J gene: TRBJ2-3
D gene: -
V gene: TRBV10-3
clone size: -
CDR3 protein: CAISESRGRRSQDTQYF
CDR3 DNA: TGTGCCATCAGTGAGTCTCGGGGCCGCCGGTCTCAAGATACGCAGTATTTT

J gene: TRBJ1-1
D gene: -
V gene: TRBV20-1
clone size: few
CDR3 protein: CSARAGSYEAFF
CDR3 DNA: TGCAGTGCTAGAGCGGGGTCGTATGAAGCTTTCTTT

J gene: TRBJ2-1
D gene: -
V gene: TRBV5-1
clone size: few
CDR3 protein: CASSPPQTDNEQFF
CDR3 DNA: TGCGCCAGCAGCCCCCCTCAGACAGACAATGAGCAGTTCTTC

J gene: TRBJ2-1
D gene: TRBD2
V gene: TRBV6-1
clone size: -
CDR3 protein: CASTTISGGANEQFF
CDR3 DNA: TGTGCCAGCACTACTATCAGCGGGGGGGCAAATGAGCAGTTCTTC

J gene: TRBJ2-7
D gene: -
V gene: TRBV7-9
clone size: once
CDR3 protein: CASRGFGNNEQYF
CDR3 DNA: TGTGCCAGCAGGGGCTTTGGGAACAATGAGCAGTACTTC

J gene: TRBJ2-5
D gene: TRBD2
V gene: TRBV7-2
clone size: -
CDR3 protein: CASSLVASGVTYQETQYF
CDR3 DNA: TGTGCCAGCAGCTTAGTGGCTAGCGGAGTTACGTACCAAGAGACCCAGTACTTC

J gene: TRBJ1-2
D gene: -
V gene: TRBV4-3
clone size: once
CDR3 protein: CASSQVAVSNYGYTF
CDR3 DNA: TGCGCCAGCAGCCAAGTGGCAGTTTCTAACTATGGCTACACCTTC

J gene: TRBJ1-1
D gene: -
V gene: TRBV5-1
clone size: few
CDR3 protein: CASSLLGKDTEAFF
CDR3 DNA: TGCGCCAGCAGCTTGCTGGGGAAGGACACTGAAGCTTTCTTT

J gene: TRBJ2-6
D gene: TRBD2
V gene: TRBV7-2
clone size: few
CDR3 protein: CASSFRTSGGVYWANVLTF
CDR3 DNA: TGTGCCAGCAGCTTTAGGACTAGCGGGGGGGTTTACTGGGCCAACGTCCTGACTTTC

J gene: TRBJ2-2
D gene: TRBD1
V gene: TRBV13
clone size: -
CDR3 protein: CASHERQGATGELFF
CDR3 DNA: TGTGCCAGCCACGAGAGACAGGGGGCGACCGGGGAGCTGTTTTTT

J gene: TRBJ2-4
D gene: -
V gene: TRBV25-1
clone size: few
CDR3 protein: CASSKGQGSKNIQYF
CDR3 DNA: TGTGCCAGCAGTAAAGGGCAGGGGTCAAAAAACATTCAGTACTTC

J gene: TRBJ2-5
D gene: TRBD2
V gene: TRBV20-1
clone size: -
CDR3 protein: CSARQTSGQTQYF
CDR3 DNA: TGCAGTGCTAGGCAGACTAGCGGACAGACCCAGTACTTC

J gene: TRBJ1-1
D gene: TRBD1
V gene: TRBV29-1
clone size: few
CDR3 protein: CSGGTGNTEAFF
CDR3 DNA: TGCAGCGGTGGGACAGGGAACACTGAAGCTTTCTTT

J gene: TRBJ1-4
D gene: TRBD1
V gene: TRBV9
clone size: few
CDR3 protein: CASSTNDRGNEKLFF
CDR3 DNA: TGTGCCAGCAGTACAAACGACAGGGGCAATGAAAAACTGTTTTTT

J gene: TRBJ2-3
D gene: -
V gene: TRBV20-1
clone size: few
CDR3 protein: CSAGGRSSTDTQYF
CDR3 DNA: TGCAGTGCTGGGGGACGGAGTAGCACAGATACGCAGTATTTT

J gene: TRBJ1-1
D gene: -
V gene: TRBV6-1
clone size: -
CDR3 protein: CASSERTFPEAFF
CDR3 DNA: TGTGCCAGCAGTGAAAGAACATTTCCTGAAGCTTTCTTT

J gene: TRBJ2-1
D gene: TRBD1
V gene: TRBV20-1
clone size: few
CDR3 protein: CSARGVQGAYNEQFF
CDR3 DNA: TGCAGTGCTAGAGGCGTCCAGGGGGCGTACAATGAGCAGTTCTTC

J gene: TRBJ1-1
D gene: -
V gene: TRBV3-1
clone size: -
CDR3 protein: CASSQGHKGEAFF
CDR3 DNA: TGTGCCAGCAGCCAAGGACATAAGGGTGAAGCTTTCTTT

J gene: TRBJ2-5
D gene: -
V gene: TRBV10-3
clone size: -
CDR3 protein: CAIGTFQETQYF
CDR3 DNA: TGTGCCATCGGGACGTTCCAAGAGACCCAGTACTTC

J gene: TRBJ1-2
D gene: -
V gene: TRBV12-3/TRBV12-4
clone size: few
CDR3 protein: CASSLRVGPSSYGYTF
CDR3 DNA: TGTGCCAGCAGTTTGAGAGTGGGGCCGTCCTCTTATGGCTACACCTTC

J gene: TRBJ1-1
D gene: -
V gene: TRBV7-9
clone size: few
CDR3 protein: CASSPNRELGVAFF
CDR3 DNA: TGTGCCAGCAGCCCCAATAGGGAATTGGGGGTAGCTTTCTTT